This section outlines one TCR beta chain sequence together with its context. RNA transcripts served as the template for amplifying TCR beta CDR3 regions. HTBI primers were the set used in a first-round RT-PCR of the TCR CDR3. Each CDR3 protein is one row after TCRdb ran MiXCR on the multiplex PCR reads. The table lists approximately 400,000 distinct CDR3 sequences, around 15% of them singletons. The sample is drawn from a study of T cells in Graves' hyperthyroidism and ophthalmopathy. This CDR3 has 13 residues. Per the germline V gene, CDR1 is SQVTM and CDR2 is ANQGSEA. Trimming took 6 bases from V and 4 from J, leaving 14 bases between them.

The rearrangement uses TRBV29-1 and TRBJ2-3; maybe TRBD1 (6 bases). Input material: blood. The TCR was taken from a woman aged 30 to 39 with Graves' ophthalmopathy. The DNA of the CDR3 is TGCAGCGTGGCCACAGGGTTCGCAGATACGCAGTATTTT. It translates to CSVATGFADTQYF.